What follows is one T cell receptor beta chain and its context. The data were taken from a study of control samples from healthy donors and cancer patients. TCRdb's copy holds only in-frame clones and misses some; the assay was immunoSEQ multiplex PCR. The sample lists about 51,000 clones, over 70% seen once, with roughly a tenth in the top ten. The origin of this receptor is a man aged 65-85 years in good health. The sequenced sample was blood.

The CDR3, as DNA: TGTGCCAGCGCCCCCGACAGGGTCTATGGCTACACCTTC. This codes for CASAPDRVYGYTF. The chain combines TRBV7-2 with TRBJ1-2, with 7 nucleotides matching TRBD1. Unmatched junction bases numbered 7, after V lost 8 bases and J lost 4 bases. The V gene's germline CDR1 is SGHTA and CDR2 FQGNSA. The CDR3 extends over 13 amino acids.